The clone carrying this TCR beta chain has a handful of counts. As yet, its antigen is unknown. The data are from a study of identical twins. Study outcomes and limitations: The models systematically underestimated how much out-of-frame TCR alpha was shared in monozygotic twins. Possibly, invariant MAIT and iNKT cells partly confounded zero-insertion analyses. The same donors were not followed; conclusions instead depended on cross-sectional statistical analysis.

With 4 bases clipped from V and 8 bases from J, the junction kept 12 bases outside the gene matches. CDR3 length equals 16 residues. The germline V gene encodes CDR1 SGDLS and CDR2 YYNGEE. With template switching, a universal primer site was added, and the cDNA carried unique molecular identifiers. TCRdb re-analysed the 5' RACE reads in MiXCR, keeping a single row per CDR3 protein. The sample has hundreds of thousands of distinct CDR3 sequences, about 22% seen once. These sequences were also reported in another study, on yellow fever vaccine responses in identical twins.

This clonotype was sampled from a woman aged 18 to 35 in good health. V is TRBV9 and J is TRBJ2-1; 10 bases fit TRBD2. Material for sequencing was CD4+ T cells sorted from blood. CDR3 residues: CASSPLVSSGRYEQFF. DNA of the CDR3: TGTGCCAGCAGCCCCCTTGTGAGTAGCGGGAGGTATGAGCAGTTCTTC.